These 14 T cell receptor beta chains came from one sample sequenced in a study of control samples from healthy donors and cancer patients. TCRdb keeps only in-frame clones here, not all; method: immunoSEQ multiplex PCR. The data show roughly 30,000 clones, nearly 90% seen once. The material sequenced was formalin-fixed, paraffin-embedded tissue. These receptors all stem from a female donor with melanoma.

The chain is built from TRBV6-6 and TRBJ2-7, with D tentatively TRBD1 or TRBD2 (5 bases each). Per germline, CDR1 MNHNY and CDR2 SVGAGI (reference sequence). The CDR3 is 13 amino acids. V lost 7 bases and J 2 bases, leaving 12 bases between the germline ends. In DNA form, the CDR3 reads TGTGCCAGCAACCGGGACGGAGCCTACGAGCAGTACTTC. As protein: CASNRDGAYEQYF.

V and J are TRBV29-1 and TRBJ2-3; D possibly corresponds to TRBD2 (5 bases). Germline CDR1 SQVTM, CDR2 ANQGSEA. The ends were cut back, 2 bases at V and 2 bases at J, with 8 bases in the middle. The CDR3 loop spans 13 amino acids. CDR3: CSVEQRFTDTQYF. The CDR3 DNA follows: TGCAGCGTTGAACAGCGGTTCACAGATACGCAGTATTTT.

The rearrangement uses TRBV7-3 and TRBJ1-1; no clear D. Trimming took 1 base from V and 4 from J, leaving 7 bases between them. Germline CDR1 reads SGHTA; CDR2 reads FQGTGA. The CDR3 is made up of 13 amino acids. The CDR3 coding sequence is TGTGCCAGCAGCTTAAATTACGCCACTGAAGCTTTCTTT. This gives the protein CASSLNYATEAFF.

In its sample, this clone was seen a few times. The J gene is TRBJ1-1, the V gene TRBV7-9; D is uncertain. The germline V and J ends were trimmed by 5 bases and 0 bases, with 10 bases remaining between them. Germline V gene data show CDR1 as SEHNR and CDR2 as FQNEAQ (reference sequence). This CDR3 has 14 amino acids. The CDR3 nucleotides are TGTGCCAGCAGCCGTGGGGTTTTGAACACTGAAGCTTTCTTT. Its translation: CASSRGVLNTEAFF.

CDR3 sequence (DNA): TGCGCCAGCAGCATAGCGGGAGCAGAGACCCAGTACTTC. Translated: CASSIAGAETQYF. The chain links TRBV10-2 to TRBJ2-5, with TRBD2 identical over 9 bases. Germline V gene lookup returns CDR1 WSHSY and CDR2 SAAADI. The CDR3 sequence is 13 residues long. Trimming at V came to 6 bases and at J to 4 bases, leaving 3 bases not matched to a gene.

The chain employs TRBV28 and TRBJ2-1; D remains ambiguous. CDR1 is MDHEN and CDR2 is SYDVKM in the germline V gene. This CDR3 is 15 amino acids long. With 6 bases removed from V and 0 bases from J, the gap between germline ends came to 12 bases. The CDR3 DNA reads as TGTGCCAGCAGCCGTGACGCAATCTCCTACAATGAGCAGTTCTTC. Protein: CASSRDAISYNEQFF.

The gene calls are TRBV21-1 and TRBJ2-1; TRBD1 is the table's D call and was not checked against the DNA. TRBV21-1 is listed as a pseudogene. CDR3 length: 15 amino acids. CDR3 DNA sequence: TGTGCCAGCAGCAATACAGGAATTACCAACAATGAGCAGTTCTTC. Residues: CASSNTGITNNEQFF.

Written as DNA, the CDR3 is TGTGCCAGCAGTTGGGACAGGGCGAATTCACCCCTCCACTTT. Translating gives CASSWDRANSPLHF. This chain connects TRBV7-9 to TRBJ1-6; TRBD1 matches at 9 bases. Germline V gene sequence: CDR1 SEHNR, CDR2 FQNEAQ (reference sequence). The CDR3 totals 14 residues. The V segment lost 6 bases and the J segment 7 bases; nucleotides outside the gene matches: 4.

The chain employs TRBV10-3 and TRBJ2-1; TRBD2 is a possible D gene (5 bases). V was pared by 4 bases and J by 10 bases, with 14 bases between. CDR1 is ENHRY, CDR2 SYGVKD, per germline. This CDR3 is built from 13 residues. The CDR3 sequence is CAISGDNRGEQFF. The CDR3 DNA reads TGTGCCATCAGTGGGGATAATAGAGGGGAGCAGTTCTTC.

The chain carries TRBV12-3 or TRBV12-4 and TRBJ1-1; unclear D gene. CDR3 length: 12 residues. The V end was cut by 4 bases, the J end by 5 bases, with 8 bases between. CDR3 nucleotides: TGTGCCAGCAGTTCACTGGCGACTGAAGCTTTCTTT. It yields the protein CASSSLATEAFF.

The rearrangement joins TRBV7-9 to TRBJ2-1; TRBD2 matches 9 bases. CDR3 length: 15 amino acids. Germline CDR1 and CDR2: SEHNR and FQNEAQ (reference sequence). After removal of 8 bases from V and 0 bases from J, the junction contained 5 bases not matched to a gene. The CDR3 loop is CASGQTSGSYNEQFF. The CDR3 DNA reads as TGTGCCAGCGGCCAGACTAGCGGCTCCTACAATGAGCAGTTCTTC.

The rearrangement joins TRBV6-6 to TRBJ2-7, with a weak D call TRBD2 (6 bases). V dropped 6 bases and J dropped 3 bases, with 21 bases sitting between them. The germline V gene encodes CDR1 MNHNY and CDR2 SVGAGI (reference sequence). This CDR3 has 16 residues. CDR3 region: CASRLSRGGAHYEQYF. The CDR3 nucleotides read TGTGCCAGCAGGTTATCGCGGGGCGGGGCACACTACGAGCAGTACTTC.

The rearrangement uses TRBV4-1 and TRBJ2-1, with TRBD2 matching 14 bases. The CDR3 totals 18 residues. Germline lookup yields CDR1 MGHRA and CDR2 YSYEKL. Unmatched junction bases numbered 14, after V lost 4 bases and J lost 9 bases. The CDR3 sequence: CASSRTIGTSGSIPEQFF. The CDR3 region has the DNA TGCGCCAGCAGCCGGACGATAGGGACTAGCGGGAGTATCCCTGAGCAGTTCTTC.

The chain is built from TRBV27 and TRBJ2-3; the D gene is possibly TRBD2 (5 bases). Germline assignment: CDR1 MNHEY and CDR2 SMNVEV (reference sequence). The ends were cut back, 5 bases at V and 2 bases at J, with 17 bases in the middle. The CDR3 has 16 residues. CDR3 sequence reads: CASSGWASSFTDTQYF. The CDR3 nucleotides read TGTGCCAGCAGTGGCTGGGCTAGCAGCTTCACAGATACGCAGTATTTT.